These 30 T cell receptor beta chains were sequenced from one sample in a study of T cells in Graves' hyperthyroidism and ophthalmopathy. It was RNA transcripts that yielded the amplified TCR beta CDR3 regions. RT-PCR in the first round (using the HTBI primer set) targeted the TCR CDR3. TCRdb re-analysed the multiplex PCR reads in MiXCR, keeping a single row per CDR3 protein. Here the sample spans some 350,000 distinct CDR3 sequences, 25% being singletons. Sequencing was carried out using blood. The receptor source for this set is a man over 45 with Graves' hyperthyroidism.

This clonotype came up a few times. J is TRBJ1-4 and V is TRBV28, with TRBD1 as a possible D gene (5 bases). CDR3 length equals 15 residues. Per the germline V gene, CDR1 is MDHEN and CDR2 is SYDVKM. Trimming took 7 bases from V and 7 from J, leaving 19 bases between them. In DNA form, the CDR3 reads TGTGCCAGCACAAGCTCTGGGGGGGATGGTGAAAAACTGTTTTTT. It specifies CASTSSGGDGEKLFF.

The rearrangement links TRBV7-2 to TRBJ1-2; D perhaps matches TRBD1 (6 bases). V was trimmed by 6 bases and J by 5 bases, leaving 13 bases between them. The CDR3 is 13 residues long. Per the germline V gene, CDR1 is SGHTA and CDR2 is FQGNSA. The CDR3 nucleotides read TGTGCCAGCAGGAAGACAGGCCCATATGGCTACACCTTC. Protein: CASRKTGPYGYTF.

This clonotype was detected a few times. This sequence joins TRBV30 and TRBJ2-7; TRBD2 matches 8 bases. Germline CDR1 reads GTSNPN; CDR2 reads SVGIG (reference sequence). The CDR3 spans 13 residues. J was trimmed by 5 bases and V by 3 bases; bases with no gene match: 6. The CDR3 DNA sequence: TGTGCCTGGAGCCGGCGGGGGGCAGACGAGCAGTACTTC. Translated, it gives CAWSRRGADEQYF.

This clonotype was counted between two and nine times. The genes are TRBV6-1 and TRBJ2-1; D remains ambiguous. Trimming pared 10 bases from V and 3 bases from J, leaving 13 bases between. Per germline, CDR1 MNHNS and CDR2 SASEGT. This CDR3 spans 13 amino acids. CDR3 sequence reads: CANAWDGYNEQFF. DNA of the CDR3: TGTGCCAACGCCTGGGATGGCTACAATGAGCAGTTCTTC.

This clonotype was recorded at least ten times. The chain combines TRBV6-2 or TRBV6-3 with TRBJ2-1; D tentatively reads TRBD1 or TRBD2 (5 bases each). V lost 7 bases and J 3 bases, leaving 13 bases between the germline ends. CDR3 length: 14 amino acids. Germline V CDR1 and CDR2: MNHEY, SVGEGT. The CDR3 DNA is TGTGCCAGCACAGGGCTAGCAGGCTACAATGAGCAGTTCTTC. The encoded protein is CASTGLAGYNEQFF.

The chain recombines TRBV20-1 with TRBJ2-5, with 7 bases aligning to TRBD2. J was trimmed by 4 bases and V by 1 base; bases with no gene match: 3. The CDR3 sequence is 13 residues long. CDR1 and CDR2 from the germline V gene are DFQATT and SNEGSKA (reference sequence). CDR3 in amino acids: CSARAGGPETQYF. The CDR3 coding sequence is TGCAGTGCTAGAGCGGGAGGCCCAGAGACCCAGTACTTC.

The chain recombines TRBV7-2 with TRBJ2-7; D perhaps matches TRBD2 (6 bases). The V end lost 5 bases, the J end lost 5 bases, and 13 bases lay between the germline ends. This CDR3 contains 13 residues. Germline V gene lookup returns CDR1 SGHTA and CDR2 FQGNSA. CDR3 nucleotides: TGTGCCAGCAGCCAGGAGGGAGCTAACGAGCAGTACTTC. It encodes CASSQEGANEQYF.

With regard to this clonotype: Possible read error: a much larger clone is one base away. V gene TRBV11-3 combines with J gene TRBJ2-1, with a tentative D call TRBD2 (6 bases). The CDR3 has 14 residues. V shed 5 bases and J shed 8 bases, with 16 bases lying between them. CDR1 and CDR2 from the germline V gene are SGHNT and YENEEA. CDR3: CASSATSRGYEQFF. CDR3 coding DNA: TGTGCCAGCAGCGCTACTAGCAGAGGCTATGAGCAGTTCTTC.

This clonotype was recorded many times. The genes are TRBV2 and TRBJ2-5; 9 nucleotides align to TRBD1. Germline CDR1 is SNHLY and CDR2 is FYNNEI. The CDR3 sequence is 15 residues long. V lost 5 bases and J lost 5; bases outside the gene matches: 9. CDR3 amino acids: CASSPGTGKFETQYF. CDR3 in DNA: TGTGCCAGCAGTCCCGGGACAGGGAAATTCGAGACCCAGTACTTC.

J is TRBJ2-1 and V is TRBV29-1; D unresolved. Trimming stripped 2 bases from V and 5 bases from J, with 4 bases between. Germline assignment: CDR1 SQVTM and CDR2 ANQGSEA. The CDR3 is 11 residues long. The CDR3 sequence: CSVERDNEQFF. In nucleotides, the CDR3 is TGCAGCGTTGAAAGGGACAATGAGCAGTTCTTC.

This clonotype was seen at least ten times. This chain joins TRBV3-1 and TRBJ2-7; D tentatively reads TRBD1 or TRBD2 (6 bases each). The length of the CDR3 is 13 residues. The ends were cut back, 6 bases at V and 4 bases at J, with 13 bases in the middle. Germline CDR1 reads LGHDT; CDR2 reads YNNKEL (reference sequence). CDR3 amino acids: CASRPIGGYEQYF. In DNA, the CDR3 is TGTGCCAGCAGGCCTATAGGGGGGTACGAGCAGTACTTC.

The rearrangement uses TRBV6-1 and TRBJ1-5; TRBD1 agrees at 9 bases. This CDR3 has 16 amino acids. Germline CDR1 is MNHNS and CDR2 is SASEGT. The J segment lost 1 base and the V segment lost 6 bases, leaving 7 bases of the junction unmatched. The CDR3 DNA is TGTGCCAGCAGACTTACAGGGGGCGGCAGCAATCAGCCCCAGCATTTT. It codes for CASRLTGGGSNQPQHF.

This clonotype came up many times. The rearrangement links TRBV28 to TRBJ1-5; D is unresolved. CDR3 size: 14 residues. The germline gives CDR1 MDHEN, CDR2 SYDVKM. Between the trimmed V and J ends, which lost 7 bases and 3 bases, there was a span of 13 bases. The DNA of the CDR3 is TGTGCCAGCATCATGGCCGGATCCAATCAGCCCCAGCATTTT. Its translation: CASIMAGSNQPQHF.

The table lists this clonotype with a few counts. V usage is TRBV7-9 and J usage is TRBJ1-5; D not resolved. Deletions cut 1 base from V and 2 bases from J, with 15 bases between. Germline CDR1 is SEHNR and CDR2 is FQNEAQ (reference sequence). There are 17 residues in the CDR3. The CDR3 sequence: CASSLVGEGPRNQPQHF. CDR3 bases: TGTGCCAGCAGCTTAGTGGGTGAAGGGCCGCGCAATCAGCCCCAGCATTTT.

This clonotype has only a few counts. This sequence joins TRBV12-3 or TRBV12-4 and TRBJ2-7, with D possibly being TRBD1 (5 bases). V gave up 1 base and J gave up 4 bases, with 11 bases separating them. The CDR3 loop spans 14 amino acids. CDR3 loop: CASSLGRVVYEQYF. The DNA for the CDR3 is TGTGCCAGCAGTTTAGGCAGGGTTGTATACGAGCAGTACTTC.

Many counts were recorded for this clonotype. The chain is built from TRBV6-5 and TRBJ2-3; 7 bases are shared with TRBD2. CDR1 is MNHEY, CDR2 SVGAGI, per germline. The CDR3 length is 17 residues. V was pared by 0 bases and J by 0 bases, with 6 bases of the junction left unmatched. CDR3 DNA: TGTGCCAGCAGTTACTCATGGGGAGGGACTAGCACAGATACGCAGTATTTT. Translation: CASSYSWGGTSTDTQYF.

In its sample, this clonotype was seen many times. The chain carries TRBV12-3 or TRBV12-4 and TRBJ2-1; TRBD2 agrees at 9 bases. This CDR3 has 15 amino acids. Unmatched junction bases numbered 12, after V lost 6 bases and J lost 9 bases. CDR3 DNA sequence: TGTGCCAGCAGCCGACGGCCTAGCGGGGCAGTTGAGCAGTTCTTC. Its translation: CASSRRPSGAVEQFF.

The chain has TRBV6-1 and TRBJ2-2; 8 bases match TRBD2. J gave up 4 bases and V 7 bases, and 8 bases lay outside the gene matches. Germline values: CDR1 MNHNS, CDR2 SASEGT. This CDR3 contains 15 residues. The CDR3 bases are TGTGCCAGCAAGAGTAGCGGGGAGGCCACCGGGGAGCTGTTTTTT. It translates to CASKSSGEATGELFF.

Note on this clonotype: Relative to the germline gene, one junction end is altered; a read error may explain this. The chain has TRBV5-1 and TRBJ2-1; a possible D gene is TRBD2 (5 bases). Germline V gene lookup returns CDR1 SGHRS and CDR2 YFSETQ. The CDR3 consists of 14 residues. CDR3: CASSPGSSYNEQFF. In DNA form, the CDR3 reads TGTGCCAGCAGCCCGGGGAGCTCCTACAATGAGCAGTTCTTC.

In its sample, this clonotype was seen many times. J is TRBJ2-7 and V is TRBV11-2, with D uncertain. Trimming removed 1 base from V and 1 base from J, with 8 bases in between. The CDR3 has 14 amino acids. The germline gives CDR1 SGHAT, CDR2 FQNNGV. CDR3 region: CASSLAVGSYEQYF. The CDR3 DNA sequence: TGTGCCAGCAGCTTAGCTGTCGGATCCTACGAGCAGTACTTC.

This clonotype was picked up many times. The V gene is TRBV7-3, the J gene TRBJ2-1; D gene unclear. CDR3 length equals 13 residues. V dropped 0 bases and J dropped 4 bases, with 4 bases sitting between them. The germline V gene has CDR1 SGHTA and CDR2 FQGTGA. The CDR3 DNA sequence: TGTGCCAGCAGCTTAACTCAGTACAATGAGCAGTTCTTC. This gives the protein CASSLTQYNEQFF.

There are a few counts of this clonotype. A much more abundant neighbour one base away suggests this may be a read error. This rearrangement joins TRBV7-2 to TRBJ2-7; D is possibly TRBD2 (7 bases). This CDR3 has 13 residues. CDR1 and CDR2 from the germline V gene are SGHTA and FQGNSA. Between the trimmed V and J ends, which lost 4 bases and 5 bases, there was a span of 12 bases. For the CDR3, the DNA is TGTGCCAGCAGCTCCCGCGGGGGCCACGAGCAGTACTTC. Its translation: CASSSRGGHEQYF.

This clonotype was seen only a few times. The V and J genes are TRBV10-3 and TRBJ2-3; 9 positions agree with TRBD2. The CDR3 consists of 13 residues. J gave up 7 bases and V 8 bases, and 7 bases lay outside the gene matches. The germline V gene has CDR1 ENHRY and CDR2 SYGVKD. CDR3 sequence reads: CAIGGGRDYTQYF. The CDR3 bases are TGTGCCATCGGAGGCGGGAGGGACTATACGCAGTATTTT.

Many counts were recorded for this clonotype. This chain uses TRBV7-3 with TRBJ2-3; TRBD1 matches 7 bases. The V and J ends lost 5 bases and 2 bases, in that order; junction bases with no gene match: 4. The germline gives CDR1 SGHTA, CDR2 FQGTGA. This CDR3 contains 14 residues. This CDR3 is CASSRTGATDTQYF. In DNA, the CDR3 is TGTGCCAGCAGCCGCACAGGGGCCACAGATACGCAGTATTTT.

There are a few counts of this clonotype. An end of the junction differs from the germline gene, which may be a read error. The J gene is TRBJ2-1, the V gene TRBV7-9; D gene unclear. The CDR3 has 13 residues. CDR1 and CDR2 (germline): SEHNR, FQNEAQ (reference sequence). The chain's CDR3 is CASSSWGLDEQSF. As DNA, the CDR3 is TGTGCCAGCAGCTCCTGGGGTTTGGATGAGCAGTCCTTC.

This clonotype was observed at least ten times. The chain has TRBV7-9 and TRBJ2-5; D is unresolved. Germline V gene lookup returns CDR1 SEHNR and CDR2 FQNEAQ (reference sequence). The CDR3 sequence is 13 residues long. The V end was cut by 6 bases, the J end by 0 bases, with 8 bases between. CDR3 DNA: TGTGCCAGCAGAGGTGTGGACCAAGAGACCCAGTACTTC. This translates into CASRGVDQETQYF.

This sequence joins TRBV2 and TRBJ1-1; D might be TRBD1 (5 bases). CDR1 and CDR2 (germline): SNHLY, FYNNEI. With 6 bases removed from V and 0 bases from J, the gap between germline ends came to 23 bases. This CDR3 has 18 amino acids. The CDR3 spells CASRDKAGTMSLNTEAFF. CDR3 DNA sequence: TGTGCCAGCAGGGATAAGGCCGGGACGATGTCTTTGAACACTGAAGCTTTCTTT. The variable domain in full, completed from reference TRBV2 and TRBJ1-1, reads EPEVTQTPSHQVTQMGQEVILRCVPISNHLYFYWYRQILGQKVEFLVSFYNNEISEKSEIFDDQFSVERPDGSNFTLKIRSTKLEDSAMYFCASRDKAGTMSLNTEAFFGQGTRLTVV.

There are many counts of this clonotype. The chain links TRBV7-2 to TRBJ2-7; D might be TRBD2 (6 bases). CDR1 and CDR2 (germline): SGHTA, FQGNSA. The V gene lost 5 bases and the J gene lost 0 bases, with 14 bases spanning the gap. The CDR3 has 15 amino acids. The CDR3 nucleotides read TGTGCCAGCAGCCTGGGACTTTATCTCTCCTACGAGCAGTACTTC. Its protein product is CASSLGLYLSYEQYF. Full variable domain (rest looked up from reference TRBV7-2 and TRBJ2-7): GAGVSQSPSNKVTEKGKDVELRCDPISGHTALYWYRQSLGQGLEFLIYFQGNSAPDKSGLPSDRFSAERTGGSVSTLTIQRTQQEDSAVYLCASSLGLYLSYEQYFGPGTRLTVT.

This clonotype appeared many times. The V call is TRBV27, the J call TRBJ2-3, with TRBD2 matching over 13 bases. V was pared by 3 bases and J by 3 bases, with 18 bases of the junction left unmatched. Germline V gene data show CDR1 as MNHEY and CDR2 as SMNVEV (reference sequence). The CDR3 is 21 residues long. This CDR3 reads CASSFAGTSGKISGSTDTQYF. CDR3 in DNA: TGTGCCAGCAGTTTCGCCGGGACTAGCGGGAAGATTAGTGGTTCGACAGATACGCAGTATTTT.

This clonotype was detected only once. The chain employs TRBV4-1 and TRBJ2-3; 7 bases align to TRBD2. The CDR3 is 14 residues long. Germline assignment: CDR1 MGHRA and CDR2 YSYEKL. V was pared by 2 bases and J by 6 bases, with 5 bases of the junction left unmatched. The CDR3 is CASSQQTLADTQYF. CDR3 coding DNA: TGCGCCAGCAGCCAACAAACACTAGCGGATACGCAGTATTTT.